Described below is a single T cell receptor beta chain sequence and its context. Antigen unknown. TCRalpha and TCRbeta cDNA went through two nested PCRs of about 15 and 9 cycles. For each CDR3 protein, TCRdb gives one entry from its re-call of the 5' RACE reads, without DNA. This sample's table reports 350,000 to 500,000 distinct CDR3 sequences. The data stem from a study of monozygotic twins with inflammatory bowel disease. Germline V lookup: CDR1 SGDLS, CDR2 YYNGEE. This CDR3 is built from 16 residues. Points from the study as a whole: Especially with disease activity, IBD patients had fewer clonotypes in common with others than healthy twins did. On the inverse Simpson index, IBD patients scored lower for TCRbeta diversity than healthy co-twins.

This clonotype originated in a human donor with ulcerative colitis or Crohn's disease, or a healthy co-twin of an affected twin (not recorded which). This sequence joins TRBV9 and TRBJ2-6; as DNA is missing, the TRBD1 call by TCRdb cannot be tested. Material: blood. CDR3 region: CASSPTRASGANVLTF. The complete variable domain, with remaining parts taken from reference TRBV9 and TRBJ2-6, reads DSGVTQTPKHLITATGQRVTLRCSPRSGDLSVYWYQQSLDQGLQFLIQYYNGEERAKGNILERFSAQQFPDLHSELNLSSLELGDSALYFCASSPTRASGANVLTFGAGSRLTVL.